The entry that follows covers one T cell receptor (beta chain) sequence. Antigen specificity is unknown. The entry originates in a study of T cell responses to AZD1222 COVID-19 vaccine. Broader study findings: No repertoire was sampled before or during the peak T cell response, only after it. Clonal diversity was possibly underestimated, and the donors were mostly white British, with more females.

CDR1 SGHVS and CDR2 FQNEAQ come from the germline V gene. Trimming stripped 5 bases from V and 7 bases from J, with 26 bases between. CDR3 length: 18 amino acids. This table comes from immunoSEQ multiplex PCR, and its TCRdb copy is limited to in-frame clones, with some not included. The data hold over 110,000 clones, with more than 85% observed a single time. The sample consisted of peripheral blood, taken on day 0 of AZD1222 vaccination. The receptor's source is an adult in good health. V and J are TRBV7-8 and TRBJ2-2, with D hard to call. CDR3 DNA sequence: TGTGCCAGCAGCCCCGGACGCGCGCCGCGCCCGAGTTACGGGGAGCTGTTTTTT. Translation: CASSPGRAPRPSYGELFF.